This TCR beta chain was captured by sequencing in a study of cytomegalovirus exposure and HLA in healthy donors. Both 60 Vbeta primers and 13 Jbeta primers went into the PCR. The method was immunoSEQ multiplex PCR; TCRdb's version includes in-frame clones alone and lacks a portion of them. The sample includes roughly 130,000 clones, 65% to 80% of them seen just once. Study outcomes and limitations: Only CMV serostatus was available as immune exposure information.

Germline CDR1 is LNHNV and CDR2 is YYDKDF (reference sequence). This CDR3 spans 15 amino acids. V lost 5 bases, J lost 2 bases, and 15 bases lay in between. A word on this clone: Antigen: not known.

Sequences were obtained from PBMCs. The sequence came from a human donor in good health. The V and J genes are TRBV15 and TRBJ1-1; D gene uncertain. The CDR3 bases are TGTGCCACCAGCGGCCGAAGCTACAGAAACACTGAAGCTTTCTTT. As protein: CATSGRSYRNTEAFF.